This T cell receptor (beta chain) appears in the sequencing data of a study of technical replicates of blood from several donors. The CDR3 is 17 amino acids. Germline loops: CDR1 SGHTA, CDR2 FQGTGA. V was pared by 5 bases and J by 4 bases, with 21 bases between. The table lists this clone with a few counts. Clones were read by immunoSEQ multiplex PCR, and TCRdb kept only the in-frame ones, dropping some. This sample has tens of thousands of clones, with around 86% found just once. This clonotype was sampled from a human donor in good health. Some clones in this sample may be carry-over from other donors' samples. The chain combines TRBV7-3 with TRBJ2-1; D is possibly TRBD2 (5 bases). Sequences were obtained from PBMCs. CDR3 loop: CASSIDSGGSSYNEQFF. In DNA, the CDR3 is TGTGCCAGCAGCATAGATTCCGGCGGGTCTTCTTACAATGAGCAGTTCTTC.